Each of the 29 T cell receptor beta chains below was sequenced from the same sample in a study of CXCR3-negative and CXCR3-positive naive CD8 T cells. UMI labels and 5' RACE were used to prepare the TRB cDNA libraries. From the 5' RACE reads, TCRdb lists one entry per CDR3 protein and no DNA. This repertoire includes under 50,000 distinct CDR3 sequences. Sequencing input: naive CXCR3- CD8+ T cells from blood. Subset here: CD45RO-CCR7+CD27+CD95- naive CD8+ T cells lacking CXCR3 (TNR3-). The receptors shown here come from a human donor in good health. Some clones in this sample may be carry-over from other donors' samples.

The chain's CDR3 is CASSYSGDNSPLHF. The rearrangement joins TRBV6-2 or TRBV6-3 to TRBJ1-6. The CDR3 totals 14 residues. Germline CDR1 and CDR2: MNHEY and SVGEGT.

The chain combines TRBV12-3 or TRBV12-4 with TRBJ2-3; TCRdb picks TRBD2, but there is no DNA to check that call. There are 14 residues in the CDR3. CDR3 residues: CASSEGLEPDTQYF.

The gene calls are TRBV6-5 and TRBJ2-1; the TRBD2 assignment by TCRdb is unverifiable without DNA. Germline V gene sequence: CDR1 MNHEY, CDR2 SVGAGI. The CDR3 has 17 amino acids. Here the CDR3 reads CASSYRPELADYNEQFF.

The chain uses TRBV20-1 and TRBJ1-2. Germline V gene sequence: CDR1 DFQATT, CDR2 SNEGSKA (reference sequence). CDR3 size: 15 residues. Here the CDR3 reads CSARDDTAANYGYTF.

The chain uses TRBV14 and TRBJ2-7; TCRdb selects TRBD2, and the lack of DNA leaves this call unchecked. The CDR3 contains 13 residues. In germline, CDR1 is SGHDN, CDR2 FVKESK. CDR3 sequence reads: CASSQGATYEQYF. The variable domain in full, completed from reference TRBV14 and TRBJ2-7, reads EAGVTQFPSHSVIEKGQTVTLRCDPISGHDNLYWYRRVMGKEIKFLLHFVKESKQDESGMPNNRFLAERTGGTYSTLKVQPAELEDSGVYFCASSQGATYEQYFGPGTRLTVT.

The CDR3 here is CASSLYMDQDQPQHF. This chain links TRBV28 with TRBJ1-5. Germline lookup yields CDR1 MDHEN and CDR2 SYDVKM. The CDR3 totals 15 residues.

The chain is built from TRBV6-2 or TRBV6-3 and TRBJ2-3; TCRdb lists TRBD1, though no DNA is available to test this call. The CDR3 is made up of 14 amino acids. The germline V gene has CDR1 MNHEY and CDR2 SVGEGT. The CDR3 loop reads CASSSNRVSDTQYF.

This rearrangement joins TRBV14 to TRBJ2-2; absent DNA, TCRdb's TRBD1 call cannot be checked. The CDR3 contains 16 residues. CDR1 and CDR2 (germline): SGHDN, FVKESK. CDR3 region: CASSQDEGGGIGELFF.

V is TRBV5-1 and J is TRBJ2-1; TCRdb reports TRBD2, a call that lacks DNA to check it against. Germline assignment: CDR1 SGHRS and CDR2 YFSETQ. CDR3 length equals 15 residues. The CDR3 region is CASSLGLAGGNEQFF.

The V call is TRBV7-6, the J call TRBJ2-7; TCRdb names TRBD2, which stays unverified in the absence of DNA. The CDR3 is 13 residues long. Per germline, CDR1 SGHVS and CDR2 FNYEAQ. This CDR3 is CASRPDGLVEQYF.

This sequence joins TRBV3-1 and TRBJ2-5; TCRdb's D call of TRBD1 is untestable without DNA. Germline-derived CDR1 and CDR2 are LGHDT and YNNKEL (reference sequence). This CDR3 has 15 amino acids. The CDR3 sequence: CASSQDLRGQETQYF.

The CDR3 region is CASSSRDRGFQEETQYF. The V and J genes are TRBV28 and TRBJ2-5; there is no DNA to check the TCRdb D call of TRBD1. There are 17 residues in the CDR3. Germline-derived CDR1 and CDR2 are MDHEN and SYDVKM. Together with reference TRBV28 and TRBJ2-5, the CDR3 gives the full variable domain: DVKVTQSSRYLVKRTGEKVFLECVQDMDHENMFWYRQDPGLGLRLIYFSYDVKMKEKGDIPEGYSVSREKKERFSLILESASTNQTSMYLCASSSRDRGFQEETQYFGPGTRLLVL.

The genes are TRBV28 and TRBJ2-5; the D call of TRBD2 rests on TCRdb alone, since no DNA is present to check it. Germline CDR1 MDHEN, CDR2 SYDVKM. The CDR3 consists of 14 residues. This chain's CDR3 is CASSPRAVQETQYF. Complete variable domain (other parts from reference TRBV28 and TRBJ2-5): DVKVTQSSRYLVKRTGEKVFLECVQDMDHENMFWYRQDPGLGLRLIYFSYDVKMKEKGDIPEGYSVSREKKERFSLILESASTNQTSMYLCASSPRAVQETQYFGPGTRLLVL.

This sequence joins TRBV12-3 or TRBV12-4 and TRBJ2-5; TCRdb reports TRBD2, a call that lacks DNA to check it against. The CDR3 is 16 amino acids. CDR3 sequence: CASSNLAGGWGETQYF.

The chain carries TRBV6-4 and TRBJ2-2; there is no DNA to check the TCRdb D call of TRBD1. The CDR3 extends over 13 amino acids. Germline CDR1 and CDR2: MRHNA and SNTAGT. The CDR3 spells CASSDGGAGELFF.

The chain links TRBV12-3 or TRBV12-4 to TRBJ2-3. This CDR3 has 12 amino acids. Here the CDR3 reads CASSSRLDTQYF.

This chain uses TRBV9 with TRBJ2-1; TCRdb picks TRBD2, but there is no DNA to check that call. Germline values: CDR1 SGDLS, CDR2 YYNGEE. This CDR3 is built from 14 residues. The CDR3 sequence: CASSVELAGGRQFF.

The J gene is TRBJ1-5, the V gene TRBV6-6. The germline V gene encodes CDR1 MNHNY and CDR2 SVGAGI (reference sequence). The CDR3 loop spans 13 amino acids. The CDR3 loop reads CASATYSNQPQHF.

In terms of frequency, this clonotype is medium-sized. V usage is TRBV6-2 or TRBV6-3 and J usage is TRBJ1-6; the TCRdb call, TRBD1, lacks DNA for checking. Looked up from germline, CDR1 is MNHEY and CDR2 is SVGEGT. The length of the CDR3 is 16 residues. CDR3 residues: CASSSPGQGDNSPLHF.

The chain has TRBV19 and TRBJ2-1; TCRdb's D call of TRBD1 is untestable without DNA. The CDR3 extends over 18 amino acids. From germline, CDR1 is LNHDA and CDR2 SQIVND (reference sequence). This CDR3 is CASSNPTGEGTSYNEQFF.

CDR3 region: CASSSRLADSYNEQFF. V is TRBV7-9 and J is TRBJ2-1; there is no DNA to check the TCRdb D call of TRBD2. The CDR3 length is 16 residues. Germline assignment: CDR1 SEHNR and CDR2 FQNEAQ (reference sequence).

This chain joins TRBV5-1 and TRBJ2-7. This CDR3 comprises 13 residues. Germline-derived CDR1 and CDR2 are SGHRS and YFSETQ. The CDR3: CASSLGGYYEQYF.

V is TRBV20-1 and J is TRBJ2-3. Germline values: CDR1 DFQATT, CDR2 SNEGSKA (reference sequence). There are 13 residues in the CDR3. The CDR3 spells CSARILQLDTQYF.

This sequence joins TRBV7-9 and TRBJ2-7; there is no DNA to check the TCRdb D call of TRBD1. CDR3 length: 16 residues. CDR1 is SEHNR and CDR2 is FQNEAQ in the germline V gene (reference sequence). CDR3: CASSSISGQGHYEQYF.

J is TRBJ2-5 and V is TRBV11-3; no DNA is available, so the TRBD1 call from TCRdb remains unchecked. This CDR3 spans 13 amino acids. Germline V gene data show CDR1 as SGHNT and CDR2 as YENEEA. CDR3 protein: CASSRGAEETQYF. Looking up the rest from reference TRBV11-3 and TRBJ2-5 gives the full variable domain: EAGVVQSPRYKIIEKKQPVAFWCNPISGHNTLYWYLQNLGQGPELLIRYENEEAVDDSQLPKDRFSAERLKGVDSTLKIQPAELGDSAVYLCASSRGAEETQYFGPGTRLLVL.

V gene TRBV3-1 combines with J gene TRBJ1-6. The CDR3 spans 16 residues. The germline V gene encodes CDR1 LGHDT and CDR2 YNNKEL (reference sequence). This chain's CDR3 is CASSHTDSSYNSPLHF.

CDR3 protein: CSARTENYGYTF. The chain has TRBV29-1 and TRBJ1-2; TCRdb calls TRBD1, which cannot be checked without DNA. CDR1 and CDR2 (germline): SQVTM, ANQGSEA. There are 12 residues in the CDR3.

This rearrangement joins TRBV19 to TRBJ2-1. CDR3 length equals 15 residues. Germline V gene data show CDR1 as LNHDA and CDR2 as SQIVND (reference sequence). CDR3 region: CASKERVSSYNEQFF.

The CDR3 region is CASSQESQGATEAFF. V and J are TRBV4-3 and TRBJ1-1; lacking DNA, the TRBD1 call made by TCRdb goes unchecked. The germline gives CDR1 LGHNA, CDR2 YSLEER. The CDR3 totals 15 residues.